Listed below are T cell receptor beta chains from one sample, sequenced in a study of PD-1 and CTLA-4 blockade in melanoma. Some clones are missing from TCRdb's copy, which holds only in-frame ones; the method was immunoSEQ multiplex PCR. The sample has 9,000 to 13,000 clones, 75% to 85% seen once; the top ten hold roughly a third. This sample comprised CD8+ T cells from peripheral blood, obtained from a patient given anti-PD-1 treatment. These receptors were taken from a human donor with melanoma. The CDR3 runs from the conserved cysteine through the conserved F or W. Fields, in order: J gene, D gene, clone size, V gene, CDR3 protein, CDR3 DNA. D genes are given only for firm matches. Size is omitted from some rows. Given values are once, few, many or a class for expanded clones.

j_gene: TRBJ2-5; d_gene: .; abundance: few; v_gene: TRBV6-5; CDR3aa: CASSYLSGAAWETQYF; CDR3nt: TGTGCCAGCAGTTACTTATCGGGAGCAGCTTGGGAGACCCAGTACTTC
j_gene: TRBJ1-1; d_gene: .; abundance: .; v_gene: TRBV29-1; CDR3aa: CSVLGFEGNTEAFF; CDR3nt: TGCAGCGTTCTTGGGTTTGAGGGTAACACTGAAGCTTTCTTT
j_gene: TRBJ2-7; d_gene: TRBD1; abundance: .; v_gene: TRBV28; CDR3aa: CASTIQGAYEQYF; CDR3nt: TGTGCCAGCACGATCCAGGGGGCGTACGAGCAGTACTTC
j_gene: TRBJ2-7; d_gene: .; abundance: .; v_gene: TRBV12-3/TRBV12-4; CDR3aa: CASSLREYEQYF; CDR3nt: TGTGCCAGCAGTTTACGGGAATACGAGCAGTACTTC
j_gene: TRBJ2-7; d_gene: TRBD2; abundance: once; v_gene: TRBV11-2; CDR3aa: CASSLLSAGGRSYEQYF; CDR3nt: TGTGCCAGCAGCTTACTTTCAGCGGGAGGCCGCTCCTACGAGCAGTACTTC
j_gene: TRBJ2-4; d_gene: .; abundance: .; v_gene: TRBV4-1; CDR3aa: CASSQDWGAGNIQYF; CDR3nt: TGCGCCAGCAGCCAAGATTGGGGGGCGGGAAACATTCAGTACTTC
j_gene: TRBJ2-5; d_gene: .; abundance: .; v_gene: TRBV7-9; CDR3aa: CASSPPVGGEETQYF; CDR3nt: TGTGCCAGCAGCCCGCCCGTAGGCGGTGAAGAGACCCAGTACTTC
j_gene: TRBJ2-3; d_gene: .; abundance: .; v_gene: TRBV4-1; CDR3aa: CASSHWDGAQYF; CDR3nt: TGCGCCAGCAGCCATTGGGACGGGGCGCAGTATTTT
j_gene: TRBJ2-7; d_gene: TRBD1; abundance: .; v_gene: TRBV11-2; CDR3aa: CASSLWGRGTYEQYF; CDR3nt: TGTGCCAGCAGCTTATGGGGCAGGGGGACCTACGAGCAGTACTTC
j_gene: TRBJ1-1; d_gene: .; abundance: .; v_gene: TRBV7-9; CDR3aa: CASSLRGDRIVPEAFF; CDR3nt: TGTGCCAGCAGCTTAAGGGGGGACCGGATCGTGCCTGAAGCTTTCTTT
j_gene: TRBJ1-2; d_gene: TRBD1; abundance: medium-sized; v_gene: TRBV4-1; CDR3aa: CASSQADRGLEGYTF; CDR3nt: TGCGCCAGCAGCCAAGCGGACAGGGGGCTCGAGGGCTACACCTTC
j_gene: TRBJ2-7; d_gene: .; abundance: once; v_gene: TRBV11-3; CDR3aa: CASSLVRAVYEQYF; CDR3nt: TGTGCCAGCAGCTTAGTCAGGGCAGTCTACGAGCAGTACTTC
j_gene: TRBJ1-4; d_gene: .; abundance: once; v_gene: TRBV9; CDR3aa: CASSVGQDPTNEKLFF; CDR3nt: TGTGCCAGCAGCGTAGGGCAAGACCCAACTAATGAAAAACTGTTTTTT
j_gene: TRBJ1-1; d_gene: .; abundance: .; v_gene: TRBV6-5; CDR3aa: CASSSPGVAFF; CDR3nt: TGTGCCAGCAGTTCTCCGGGTGTCGCTTTCTTT
j_gene: TRBJ2-1; d_gene: TRBD2; abundance: .; v_gene: TRBV9; CDR3aa: CASSFLLAGEGNEQFF; CDR3nt: TGTGCCAGCAGCTTTCTACTAGCGGGAGAGGGAAATGAGCAGTTCTTC
j_gene: TRBJ2-1; d_gene: .; abundance: .; v_gene: TRBV7-8; CDR3aa: CASSPTINEQFF; CDR3nt: TGTGCCAGCAGCCCCACAATCAATGAGCAGTTCTTC
j_gene: TRBJ1-5; d_gene: .; abundance: .; v_gene: TRBV20-1; CDR3aa: CSASEADRGAQHF; CDR3nt: TGCAGTGCTAGTGAGGCAGACCGGGGGGCCCAGCATTTT
j_gene: TRBJ1-1; d_gene: TRBD1; abundance: once; v_gene: TRBV11-3; CDR3aa: CASSPDRGRTEAFF; CDR3nt: TGTGCCAGCAGCCCCGACAGGGGGAGAACTGAAGCTTTCTTT
j_gene: TRBJ2-7; d_gene: .; abundance: .; v_gene: TRBV7-9; CDR3aa: CASSLVGVSGYEQYF; CDR3nt: TGTGCCAGCAGCTTAGTTGGCGTTTCCGGCTACGAGCAGTACTTC
j_gene: TRBJ2-3; d_gene: TRBD2; abundance: .; v_gene: TRBV13; CDR3aa: CASSRLSGASGDRDTQYF; CDR3nt: TGTGCCAGCAGCCGCCTATCGGGGGCTAGCGGGGATAGAGATACGCAGTATTTT
j_gene: TRBJ2-7; d_gene: .; abundance: .; v_gene: TRBV2; CDR3aa: CASSESGDLGGEQYF; CDR3nt: TGTGCCAGCAGTGAATCAGGGGACCTAGGAGGTGAGCAGTACTTC
j_gene: TRBJ2-4; d_gene: .; abundance: few; v_gene: TRBV6-5; CDR3aa: CASSEPGPNIQYF; CDR3nt: TGTGCCAGCAGCGAGCCAGGGCCGAACATTCAGTACTTC
j_gene: TRBJ2-3; d_gene: TRBD1; abundance: .; v_gene: TRBV7-8; CDR3aa: CASSPTGATDTQYF; CDR3nt: TGTGCCAGCAGCCCAACAGGGGCCACAGATACGCAGTATTTT
j_gene: TRBJ2-7; d_gene: .; abundance: .; v_gene: TRBV5-4; CDR3aa: CASSLGGEQYF; CDR3nt: TGTGCCAGCAGCTTGGGAGGAGAGCAGTACTTC
j_gene: TRBJ1-1; d_gene: .; abundance: .; v_gene: TRBV3-1/TRBV3-2; CDR3aa: CASSQGRGNTEAFF; CDR3nt: TGTGCCAGCAGCCAAGGTCGGGGGAACACTGAAGCTTTCTTT
j_gene: TRBJ1-1; d_gene: .; abundance: few; v_gene: TRBV19; CDR3aa: CASSISPNTEAFF; CDR3nt: TGTGCCAGTAGTATCAGCCCGAACACTGAAGCTTTCTTT
j_gene: TRBJ2-2; d_gene: .; abundance: .; v_gene: TRBV7-9; CDR3aa: CASSQVTGELFF; CDR3nt: TGTGCCAGCTCCCAAGTCACCGGGGAGCTGTTTTTT
j_gene: TRBJ2-7; d_gene: .; abundance: .; v_gene: TRBV6-5; CDR3aa: CASSSYDTISYEQYF; CDR3nt: TGTGCCAGCAGTTCCTACGACACGATATCCTACGAGCAGTACTTC
j_gene: TRBJ2-7; d_gene: .; abundance: .; v_gene: TRBV20-1; CDR3aa: CSASSPASYEQYF; CDR3nt: TGCAGTGCTAGTAGCCCGGCCTCCTACGAGCAGTACTTC
j_gene: TRBJ2-3; d_gene: .; abundance: once; v_gene: TRBV7-2; CDR3aa: CASSSPVISGPLSTDTQYF; CDR3nt: TGTGCCAGCAGCTCGCCCGTTATCAGCGGACCTTTAAGCACAGATACGCAGTATTTT
j_gene: TRBJ2-2; d_gene: .; abundance: .; v_gene: TRBV24-1; CDR3aa: CATSDPGTGELFF; CDR3nt: TGTGCCACCAGTGATCCAGGGACGGGGGAGCTGTTTTTT
j_gene: TRBJ2-7; d_gene: .; abundance: .; v_gene: TRBV6-1; CDR3aa: CASSEAALSYEQYF; CDR3nt: TGTGCCAGCAGTGAAGCAGCCCTCTCCTACGAGCAGTACTTC
j_gene: TRBJ1-1; d_gene: TRBD1; abundance: .; v_gene: TRBV19; CDR3aa: CASTPGQGMNTEAFF; CDR3nt: TGTGCCAGTACCCCGGGACAGGGGATGAACACTGAAGCTTTCTTT
j_gene: TRBJ2-2; d_gene: .; abundance: .; v_gene: TRBV9; CDR3aa: CASSVVGWGELFF; CDR3nt: TGTGCCAGCAGCGTAGTAGGTTGGGGGGAGCTGTTTTTT
j_gene: TRBJ1-5; d_gene: .; abundance: .; v_gene: TRBV4-1; CDR3aa: CASSQEAGPQHF; CDR3nt: TGCGCCAGCAGCCAAGAGGCAGGGCCCCAGCATTTT
j_gene: TRBJ1-3; d_gene: TRBD1; abundance: .; v_gene: TRBV29-1; CDR3aa: CSVEGDRAGNTIYF; CDR3nt: TGCAGCGTTGAAGGGGACAGGGCTGGAAACACCATATATTTT
j_gene: TRBJ2-7; d_gene: .; abundance: .; v_gene: TRBV27; CDR3aa: CASSRRVDTYEQYF; CDR3nt: TGTGCCAGCAGTAGGCGGGTCGACACCTACGAGCAGTACTTC
j_gene: TRBJ2-7; d_gene: TRBD2; abundance: .; v_gene: TRBV3-1/TRBV3-2; CDR3aa: CASSQEEREDPYEQYF; CDR3nt: TGTGCCAGCAGCCAAGAGGAACGGGAGGACCCCTACGAGCAGTACTTC
j_gene: TRBJ2-7; d_gene: .; abundance: once; v_gene: TRBV11-3; CDR3aa: CASSLAGPPTREQYF; CDR3nt: TGTGCCAGCAGCTTAGCGGGACCCCCGACGCGGGAGCAGTACTTC
j_gene: TRBJ2-3; d_gene: TRBD2; abundance: .; v_gene: TRBV11-2; CDR3aa: CASSAYGTSGTDTQYF; CDR3nt: TGTGCCAGCAGCGCTTACGGGACTAGCGGGACAGATACGCAGTATTTT
j_gene: TRBJ1-1; d_gene: .; abundance: .; v_gene: TRBV12-3/TRBV12-4; CDR3aa: CASSLRRGTEAFF; CDR3nt: TGTGCCAGCAGTTTGAGGCGGGGCACTGAAGCTTTCTTT
j_gene: TRBJ1-2; d_gene: .; abundance: .; v_gene: TRBV19; CDR3aa: CASSIDLYGGSIAEGYTF; CDR3nt: TGTGCCAGTAGTATAGATCTGTACGGAGGCAGCATCGCCGAGGGCTACACCTTC
j_gene: TRBJ2-3; d_gene: TRBD2; abundance: once; v_gene: TRBV6-2/TRBV6-3; CDR3aa: CASSYSSGERGGFIGDTQYF; CDR3nt: TGTGCCAGCAGTTACTCGTCGGGCGAGCGGGGGGGCTTTATTGGAGATACGCAGTATTTT
j_gene: TRBJ2-7; d_gene: .; abundance: .; v_gene: TRBV6-1; CDR3aa: CASSENPAPYEQYF; CDR3nt: TGTGCCAGCAGTGAAAATCCAGCGCCCTACGAGCAGTACTTC
j_gene: TRBJ2-1; d_gene: TRBD2; abundance: .; v_gene: TRBV3-1/TRBV3-2; CDR3aa: CASSLYASGGASEQFF; CDR3nt: TGTGCCAGCAGCCTCTACGCTAGCGGGGGGGCTAGTGAGCAGTTCTTC
j_gene: TRBJ2-5; d_gene: .; abundance: .; v_gene: TRBV11-2; CDR3aa: CASSLRVQETQYF; CDR3nt: TGTGCCAGCAGCTTGCGAGTTCAAGAGACCCAGTACTTC
j_gene: TRBJ1-1; d_gene: .; abundance: .; v_gene: TRBV6-6; CDR3aa: CASSSYKKDTEAFF; CDR3nt: TGTGCCAGCAGTTCTTACAAGAAGGACACTGAAGCTTTCTTT
j_gene: TRBJ2-4; d_gene: .; abundance: few; v_gene: TRBV10-2; CDR3aa: CASSENDLNIQYF; CDR3nt: TGCGCCAGCAGTGAGAACGATTTGAACATTCAGTACTTC